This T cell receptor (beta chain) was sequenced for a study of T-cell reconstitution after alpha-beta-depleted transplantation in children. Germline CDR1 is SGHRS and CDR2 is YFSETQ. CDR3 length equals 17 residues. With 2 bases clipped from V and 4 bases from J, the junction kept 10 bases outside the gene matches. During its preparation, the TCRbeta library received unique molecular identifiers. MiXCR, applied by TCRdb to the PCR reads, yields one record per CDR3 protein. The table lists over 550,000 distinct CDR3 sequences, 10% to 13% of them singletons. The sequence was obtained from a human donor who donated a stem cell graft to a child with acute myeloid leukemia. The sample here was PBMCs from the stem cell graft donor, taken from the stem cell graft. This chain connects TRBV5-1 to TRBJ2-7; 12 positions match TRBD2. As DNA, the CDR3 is TGCGCCAGCAGCTTTGATAGGCTAGCGGGAGGGCTGTACGAGCAGTACTTC. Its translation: CASSFDRLAGGLYEQYF.